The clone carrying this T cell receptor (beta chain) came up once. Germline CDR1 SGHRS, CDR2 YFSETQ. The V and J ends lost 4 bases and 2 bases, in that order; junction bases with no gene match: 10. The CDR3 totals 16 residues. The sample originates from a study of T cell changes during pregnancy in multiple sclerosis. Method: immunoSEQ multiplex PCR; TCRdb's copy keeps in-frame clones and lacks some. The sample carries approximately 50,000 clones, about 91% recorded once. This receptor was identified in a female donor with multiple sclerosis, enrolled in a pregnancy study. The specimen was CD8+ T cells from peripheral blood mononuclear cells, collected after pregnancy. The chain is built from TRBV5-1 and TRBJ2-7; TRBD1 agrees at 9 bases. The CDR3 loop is CASSHGPGQGAYEQYF. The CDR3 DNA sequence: TGCGCCAGCAGCCACGGACCGGGACAGGGAGCCTACGAGCAGTACTTC.